The 29 T cell receptor beta chains given below trace back to one sample, sequenced in a study of identifying expanded T cells in peripheral blood. The assay was immunoSEQ multiplex PCR, and TCRdb's table has in-frame clones only and misses some. The table lists 95,000 to 100,000 clones, around 90% of them singletons, with about 18% in the top ten. The sample was blood. The receptor set was obtained from a person aged 18 to 70 in good health.

The chain combines TRBV19 with TRBJ1-5, with D unresolved. Trimming shortened V by 3 bases and J by 1 base, and 7 bases separated the two germline ends. Germline V gives CDR1 LNHDA, CDR2 SQIVND (reference sequence). CDR3 length: 14 amino acids. The CDR3 loop reads CASSMVASNQPQHF. In nucleotides, the CDR3 is TGTGCCAGTAGTATGGTTGCGAGCAATCAGCCCCAGCATTTT.

V is TRBV6-5 and J is TRBJ2-2; tentative D call: TRBD2 (5 bases). CDR1 is MNHEY, CDR2 SVGAGI, per germline. V lost 3 bases and J lost 4, with 9 bases in between. CDR3 length: 14 amino acids. The CDR3 sequence is CASSYTAGTGELFF. The CDR3, as DNA: TGTGCCAGCAGTTATACGGCGGGCACCGGGGAGCTGTTTTTT.

This clone was observed many times. This rearrangement joins TRBV7-2 to TRBJ1-2, with a possible D match to TRBD1 (5 bases). The CDR3 is 15 residues long. Per germline, CDR1 SGHTA and CDR2 FQGNSA. V was trimmed by 7 bases and J by 1 base, leaving 16 bases between them. The CDR3 region is CASMEGQGINYGYTF. DNA of the CDR3: TGTGCCAGCATGGAGGGGCAGGGCATTAACTATGGCTACACCTTC.

This chain links TRBV11-2 with TRBJ2-7; 9 nucleotides match TRBD1. The CDR3 runs 14 residues. Germline V gene sequence: CDR1 SGHAT, CDR2 FQNNGV. Trimming took 5 bases from V and 2 from J; bases not matched to a gene: 4. The CDR3 spells CASSLGQGTYEQYF. The CDR3, as DNA: TGTGCCAGCAGCCTCGGACAGGGGACCTACGAGCAGTACTTC. Variable domain in full (rest from reference TRBV11-2 and TRBJ2-7): EAGVAQSPRYKIIEKRQSVAFWCNPISGHATLYWYQQILGQGPKLLIQFQNNGVVDDSQLPKDRFSAERLKGVDSTLKIQPAKLEDSAVYLCASSLGQGTYEQYFGPGTRLTVT.

This clone showed up just once. The chain has TRBV4-3 and TRBJ2-1, with 8 bases fitting TRBD1. Losses at the gene ends were 1 base for V and 9 bases for J; bases not matched to a gene: 11. The CDR3 spans 16 residues. Per germline, CDR1 LGHNA and CDR2 YSLEER. CDR3 sequence reads: CASSQGSGGPFGEQFF. CDR3 nucleotides: TGCGCCAGCAGCCAAGGCTCAGGGGGCCCTTTTGGTGAGCAGTTCTTC.

This clone was observed a single time. The chain couples TRBV6-6 to TRBJ1-1; no definite D call. Germline V gene sequence: CDR1 MNHNY, CDR2 SVGAGI (reference sequence). Trimming removed 10 bases from V and 2 bases from J, with 11 bases in between. The CDR3 contains 12 residues. CDR3 region: CATTILNTEAFF. CDR3 bases: TGTGCCACCACGATACTAAACACTGAAGCTTTCTTT.

The rearrangement links TRBV27 to TRBJ2-7, with 7 bases fitting TRBD1. The CDR3 covers 14 residues. Germline CDR1 and CDR2: MNHEY and SMNVEV (reference sequence). Germline trimming cut 5 bases from V and 2 bases from J; bases unmatched to any gene: 6. This CDR3 reads CASSGQALPYEQYF. The CDR3 DNA reads as TGTGCCAGCAGTGGACAGGCCTTACCCTACGAGCAGTACTTC.

This clone was seen once. The genes are TRBV7-8 and TRBJ2-3; TRBD2 is a possible D gene (5 bases). The V and J ends lost 5 bases and 2 bases respectively, with 17 bases between them. Germline V gives CDR1 SGHVS, CDR2 FQNEAQ. This CDR3 contains 16 residues. CDR3 residues: CASSDNGRELTDTQYF. The CDR3, as DNA: TGTGCCAGCAGCGATAATGGGAGAGAACTCACAGATACGCAGTATTTT.

The sample holds many counts of this clone. The chain's CDR3 is CASSRDINTEAFF. The CDR3 region has the DNA TGTGCCAGCAGTCGGGACATCAACACTGAAGCTTTCTTT. The chain joins TRBV2 to TRBJ1-1; D might be TRBD1 (6 bases). Trimming stripped 5 bases from V and 2 bases from J, with 9 bases between. The CDR3 runs 13 residues. The germline gives CDR1 SNHLY, CDR2 FYNNEI.

The CDR3 sequence is CASSDFRTEAFF. The CDR3 DNA reads TGTGCCAGCAGTGACTTTAGAACTGAAGCTTTCTTT. This chain joins TRBV6-6 and TRBJ1-1; D gene ambiguous. The germline CDR1 and CDR2 sequences are MNHNY and SVGAGI (reference sequence). This CDR3 has 12 amino acids. V lost 5 bases, J lost 5 bases, and 9 bases lay in between.

V and J are TRBV5-1 and TRBJ2-3; 7 nucleotides align to TRBD2. Germline V lookup: CDR1 SGHRS, CDR2 YFSETQ. V lost 4 bases and J lost 2; bases outside the gene matches: 4. The CDR3 has 14 amino acids. The CDR3 coding sequence is TGCGCCAGCAGCCCAGGGACTACCACAGATACGCAGTATTTT. It specifies CASSPGTTTDTQYF. Full variable domain (missing parts from reference TRBV5-1 and TRBJ2-3): KAGVTQTPRYLIKTRGQQVTLSCSPISGHRSVSWYQQTPGQGLQFLFEYFSETQRNKGNFPGRFSGRQFSNSRSEMNVSTLELGDSALYLCASSPGTTTDTQYFGPGTRLTVL.

The rearrangement uses TRBV5-6 and TRBJ2-3; tentative D call: TRBD1 (6 bases). From germline, CDR1 is SGHDT and CDR2 YYEEEE. The CDR3 is 14 residues long. V dropped 2 bases and J dropped 0 bases, with 7 bases sitting between them. CDR3 DNA: TGTGCCAGCAGCTTTCAGGGGAGCACAGATACGCAGTATTTT. Protein: CASSFQGSTDTQYF.

The chain's CDR3 is CASGPGGSFNQPQHF. The CDR3 DNA reads as TGTGCCAGCGGCCCTGGGGGCAGCTTCAATCAGCCCCAGCATTTT. The V gene is TRBV28, the J gene TRBJ1-5, with D possibly being TRBD1 (6 bases). The CDR3 covers 15 residues. The ends were cut back, 8 bases at V and 3 bases at J, with 17 bases in the middle. Germline V gives CDR1 MDHEN, CDR2 SYDVKM.

This sequence joins TRBV5-6 and TRBJ2-1; 11 bases fit TRBD2. This CDR3 is built from 19 residues. V shed 1 base and J 2 bases; nucleotides not matched to a gene: 11. The V gene's germline CDR1 is SGHDT and CDR2 YYEEEE. The CDR3 spells CASSLYASGGMRTYNEQFF. The DNA of the CDR3 is TGTGCCAGCAGCTTGTATGCTAGCGGGGGGATGCGTACCTACAATGAGCAGTTCTTC.

The gene calls are TRBV7-2 and TRBJ2-5, with D maybe TRBD2 (6 bases). With 1 base removed from V and 5 bases from J, the gap between germline ends came to 17 bases. The CDR3 runs to 16 residues. Germline lookup yields CDR1 SGHTA and CDR2 FQGNSA. Here the CDR3 reads CASSLVGQTRGETQYF. CDR3 coding DNA: TGTGCCAGCAGCTTAGTTGGGCAGACTAGAGGGGAGACCCAGTACTTC.

V usage is TRBV2 and J usage is TRBJ1-5; tentative D call: TRBD1 (6 bases). From germline, CDR1 is SNHLY and CDR2 FYNNEI. V lost 3 bases and J lost 6, with 12 bases in between. The CDR3 has 14 amino acids. This CDR3 reads CASSDSGGLQPQHF. The CDR3 nucleotides are TGTGCCAGCAGTGATTCTGGGGGGCTTCAGCCCCAGCATTTT.

The chain recombines TRBV19 with TRBJ2-2; 12 nucleotides line up with TRBD2. This CDR3 comprises 16 residues. Germline trimming cut 8 bases from V and 0 bases from J; bases unmatched to any gene: 4. Germline V gives CDR1 LNHDA, CDR2 SQIVND (reference sequence). CDR3 protein: CASLLAGGANTGELFF. CDR3 in DNA: TGTGCCAGTCTACTAGCGGGGGGAGCGAACACCGGGGAGCTGTTTTTT.

This clone was seen a single time. The genes are TRBV15 and TRBJ2-1; 8 nucleotides line up with TRBD1. Germline-derived CDR1 and CDR2 are LNHNV and YYDKDF (reference sequence). The CDR3 length is 14 residues. With 5 bases clipped from V and 7 bases from J, the junction kept 7 bases outside the gene matches. CDR3 DNA sequence: TGTGCCACCAGCCCAGTTAACAGGGGGAATGAGCAGTTCTTC. It codes for CATSPVNRGNEQFF.

This clone showed up just a few times. The rearrangement uses TRBV2 and TRBJ1-1; D unclear. Between the trimmed V and J ends, which lost 10 bases and 11 bases, there was a span of 17 bases. Germline V gives CDR1 SNHLY, CDR2 FYNNEI. The CDR3 totals 11 residues. The CDR3 is CATSSGDRAFF. CDR3 DNA: TGTGCCACTTCTAGTGGGGATAGGGCTTTCTTT.

This clone was seen just once. This chain joins TRBV30 and TRBJ1-1, with TRBD1 matching over 8 bases. The V gene's germline CDR1 is GTSNPN and CDR2 SVGIG (reference sequence). The CDR3 is made up of 14 amino acids. Trimming at V came to 5 bases and at J to 4 bases, leaving 9 bases not matched to a gene. Here the CDR3 DNA reads TGTGCCTGGGTAAGGACAGGGATGGGCACTGAAGCTTTCTTT. It specifies CAWVRTGMGTEAFF.

The V gene is TRBV4-3, the J gene TRBJ1-2; D is unresolved. The CDR3 spans 14 residues. Germline V gene sequence: CDR1 LGHNA, CDR2 YSLEER. V lost 4 bases and J 5 bases, leaving 14 bases between the germline ends. CDR3 region: CASSPSPEGYGYTF. The DNA for the CDR3 is TGCGCCAGCAGCCCTAGCCCCGAGGGTTATGGCTACACCTTC.

The rearrangement joins TRBV5-1 to TRBJ2-3, with D maybe TRBD1 (6 bases). Germline V lookup: CDR1 SGHRS, CDR2 YFSETQ. Trimming took 7 bases from V and 0 from J, leaving 9 bases between them. The CDR3 length is 13 residues. The CDR3 sequence is CASYTGSTDTQYF. The CDR3 bases are TGCGCCAGCTATACAGGGAGCACAGATACGCAGTATTTT.

V and J are TRBV11-2 and TRBJ2-1; 7 bases fit TRBD2. V trimming: 6 bases; J trimming: 6 bases; junction bases outside the gene matches: 11. The CDR3 is made up of 15 amino acids. In germline, CDR1 is SGHAT, CDR2 FQNNGV. The CDR3 here is CASSPITGRVNEQFF. Here the CDR3 DNA reads TGTGCCAGCAGTCCAATCACGGGGAGGGTCAATGAGCAGTTCTTC.

This chain uses TRBV4-3 with TRBJ1-3; D unclear. Trimming took off 3 bases at V and 2 bases at J, with 11 bases between the two ends. In germline, CDR1 is LGHNA, CDR2 YSLEER. The CDR3 runs to 15 residues. CDR3 DNA sequence: TGCGCCAGCAGCCACACCACGGGAGCTGGAAACACCATATATTTT. Its protein product is CASSHTTGAGNTIYF.

Points on this clone: The junction departs from germline at one end; a sequencing error may be responsible. The chain employs TRBV5-4 and TRBJ1-3, with a possible D match to TRBD1 (6 bases). This CDR3 spans 16 amino acids. Germline CDR1 and CDR2: SGHNT and YYREEE (reference sequence). The CDR3 coding sequence is TGCGCCAGCAGCCAAGGTTTTACAGGGTCTGGAAACACCATATATTTT. This translates into CASSQGFTGSGNTIYF.

The gene calls are TRBV2 and TRBJ1-5; 7 nucleotides line up with TRBD1. Germline V lookup: CDR1 SNHLY, CDR2 FYNNEI. The CDR3 runs 15 residues. Germline trimming cut 6 bases from V and 3 bases from J; bases unmatched to any gene: 8. CDR3 loop: CASSQGGRINQPQHF. The CDR3 DNA is TGTGCCAGCAGCCAGGGGGGCAGGATCAATCAGCCCCAGCATTTT.

J is TRBJ1-2 and V is TRBV2; TRBD1 aligns across 9 bases. The CDR3 contains 16 residues. CDR1 and CDR2 (germline): SNHLY, FYNNEI. Unmatched junction bases numbered 13, after V lost 5 bases and J lost 6 bases. The CDR3 DNA reads TGTGCCAGCAGTCGGGACAGGGAATCCTCTGCTAATGGCTACACCTTC. Translation gives CASSRDRESSANGYTF.

This chain joins TRBV11-2 and TRBJ2-5; a weak D match, TRBD1 (5 bases). This CDR3 has 15 residues. Germline V gene sequence: CDR1 SGHAT, CDR2 FQNNGV. Trimming removed 6 bases at V and 9 bases at J, with 23 bases between. CDR3 protein: CASRQSTAPQGAQYF. The DNA for the CDR3 is TGTGCCAGCAGACAATCCACAGCCCCTCAAGGGGCCCAGTACTTC.

This chain joins TRBV20-1 and TRBJ1-2; possible D gene TRBD1, 6 bases. Germline loops: CDR1 DFQATT, CDR2 SNEGSKA (reference sequence). CDR3 length: 10 residues. The V and J ends lost 6 bases and 5 bases respectively, with 7 bases between them. CDR3 in DNA: TGCAGTGCAACAGGGTATGGCTACACCTTC. This codes for CSATGYGYTF.